This record looks at one TCR beta chain sequence and its context. Its target is not known. This sample is part of a study of cytomegalovirus exposure and HLA in healthy donors. General observations from the study: It was reported in a later analysis that an Asian-associated ancestry cluster showed fewer N-insertions than the 666-donor mean. No immune exposure information besides CMV serostatus was available.

Primers for the PCR totalled 60 Vbeta and 13 Jbeta. The repertoire was sequenced with immunoSEQ multiplex PCR; TCRdb's copy has only in-frame clones and lacks some. This table has 150,000 to 200,000 clones, roughly 80% appearing once. Per germline, CDR1 SGHRS and CDR2 YFSETQ. V lost 0 bases, J lost 2 bases, and 3 bases stayed unmatched. The CDR3 has 15 amino acids. Sequencing was carried out using PBMCs. The sequence was obtained from a woman aged 25-40 years in good health and CMV-seropositive. V gene TRBV5-1 combines with J gene TRBJ2-5; the match to TRBD2 covers 8 bases. The CDR3 spells CASSLGRGAQETQYF. The CDR3 DNA reads as TGCGCCAGCAGCTTGGGGCGGGGGGCACAAGAGACCCAGTACTTC.